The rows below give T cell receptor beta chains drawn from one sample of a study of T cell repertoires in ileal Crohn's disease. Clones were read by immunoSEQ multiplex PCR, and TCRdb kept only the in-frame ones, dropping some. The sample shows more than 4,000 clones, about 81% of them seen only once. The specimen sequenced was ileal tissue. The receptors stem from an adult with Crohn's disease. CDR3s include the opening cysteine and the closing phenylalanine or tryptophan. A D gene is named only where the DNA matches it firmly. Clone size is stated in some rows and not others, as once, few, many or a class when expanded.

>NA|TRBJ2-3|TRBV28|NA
CASTPWGRADTQYF
TGTGCCAGCACCCCCTGGGGGCGGGCAGATACGCAGTATTTT
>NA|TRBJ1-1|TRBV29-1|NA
CSVEEGAAFF
TGCAGCGTTGAAGAGGGGGCGGCTTTCTTT
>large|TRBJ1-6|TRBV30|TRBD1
CAWSVGTGESPLHF
TGTGCCTGGAGTGTGGGGACAGGGGAGTCACCCCTCCACTTT
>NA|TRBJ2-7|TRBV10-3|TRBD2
CATTAGVGAGGQWEQYF
TGTGCCACCACCGCCGGGGTGGGGGCGGGGGGGCAATGGGAGCAGTACTTC
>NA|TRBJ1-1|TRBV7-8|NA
CASSLGQANTEAFF
TGTGCCAGCAGCTTAGGGCAGGCGAACACTGAAGCTTTCTTT
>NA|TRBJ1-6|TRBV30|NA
CAWGSSYNSPLHF
TGTGCCTGGGGGAGCTCCTATAATTCACCCCTCCACTTT
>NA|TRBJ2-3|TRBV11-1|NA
CASSLVGADTTQYF
TGTGCCAGCAGCTTAGTAGGGGCCGACACTACGCAGTATTTT
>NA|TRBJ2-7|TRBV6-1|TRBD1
CASSETDRGKHEQYF
TGTGCCAGCAGTGAAACGGACAGGGGAAAACACGAGCAGTACTTC
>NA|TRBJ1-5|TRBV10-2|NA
CASPESRGDSNQPQHF
TGCGCCAGCCCTGAGTCACGGGGGGATAGCAATCAGCCCCAGCATTTT
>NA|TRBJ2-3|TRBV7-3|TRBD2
CASSLAGPTDTQYF
TGTGCCAGCAGCCTAGCGGGGCCCACAGATACGCAGTATTTT
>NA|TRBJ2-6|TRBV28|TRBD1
CASSFSGGQVASGANVLTF
TGTGCCAGCAGTTTTTCCGGGGGACAGGTGGCTTCTGGGGCCAACGTCCTGACTTTC
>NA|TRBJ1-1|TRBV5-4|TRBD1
CASSPGTGLITEAFF
TGTGCCAGCAGCCCGGGGACAGGTCTTATTACTGAAGCTTTCTTT
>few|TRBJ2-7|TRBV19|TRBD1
CASSSWGQSYEQYF
TGTGCCAGTAGTTCTTGGGGACAGTCCTACGAGCAGTACTTC
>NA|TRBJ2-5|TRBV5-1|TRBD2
CASSLVLAGYQETQYF
TGCGCCAGCAGCTTGGTCCTAGCGGGGTACCAAGAGACCCAGTACTTC
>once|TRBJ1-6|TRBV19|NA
CASSLGPGNSPLHF
TGTGCCAGTTCCCTTGGTCCAGGCAATTCACCCCTCCACTTT